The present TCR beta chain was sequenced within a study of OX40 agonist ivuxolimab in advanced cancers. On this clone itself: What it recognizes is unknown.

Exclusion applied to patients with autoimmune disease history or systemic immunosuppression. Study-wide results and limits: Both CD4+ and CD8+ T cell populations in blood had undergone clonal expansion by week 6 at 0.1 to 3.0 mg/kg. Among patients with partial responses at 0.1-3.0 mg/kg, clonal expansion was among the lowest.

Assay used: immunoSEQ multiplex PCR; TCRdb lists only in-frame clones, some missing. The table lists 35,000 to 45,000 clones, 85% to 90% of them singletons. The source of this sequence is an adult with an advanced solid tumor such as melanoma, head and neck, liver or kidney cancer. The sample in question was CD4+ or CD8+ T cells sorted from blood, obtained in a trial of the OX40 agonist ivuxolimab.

In DNA, the CDR3 is TGTGCTAGTGGTCTAGCATTTCAAGAGACCCAGTACTTC. This codes for CASGLAFQETQYF. The chain uses TRBV12-5 and TRBJ2-5; a weak D match, TRBD2 (5 bases). Trimming cost V 5 bases and J 2 bases, with 9 bases left between them. Germline V gene data show CDR1 as LGHNT and CDR2 as FRNRAP. The CDR3 runs 13 residues.